A single sample is the source of the 29 T cell receptor beta chains below, sequenced in a study of cytomegalovirus exposure and HLA in healthy donors. Libraries were prepared by immunoSEQ multiplex PCR; TCRdb keeps only in-frame clonotypes and omits some of them. The sample lists 150,000 to 200,000 clones, approximately 86% occurring once. What was sequenced was PBMCs. Receptor source: a man aged 18 to 35 in good health and CMV-seropositive.

The chain is built from TRBV4-3 and TRBJ2-5, with 7 bases aligning to TRBD1. Germline V gene sequence: CDR1 LGHNA, CDR2 YSLEER. The CDR3 spans 15 residues. V lost 2 bases and J lost 2; bases outside the gene matches: 5. The CDR3 region is CASSQYDRVQETQYF. The CDR3 nucleotides read TGCGCCAGCAGCCAATACGACAGGGTACAAGAGACCCAGTACTTC.

This clone was detected once. This CDR3 reads CASSLGSSEAFF. The CDR3 DNA sequence: TGTGCCAGCAGCTTAGGGAGCTCTGAAGCTTTCTTT. The rearrangement links TRBV7-6 to TRBJ1-1; no definite D call. Deletions cut 1 base from V and 6 bases from J, with 6 bases between. In germline, CDR1 is SGHVS, CDR2 FNYEAQ. The CDR3 extends over 12 amino acids.

The chain joins TRBV12-5 to TRBJ2-1; 10 bases fit TRBD1. Per germline, CDR1 LGHNT and CDR2 FRNRAP. J gave up 4 bases and V 6 bases, and 6 bases lay outside the gene matches. The CDR3 contains 15 residues. This chain's CDR3 is CASGTGTGDYNEQFF. The CDR3 DNA reads as TGTGCTAGTGGCACCGGGACAGGGGATTACAATGAGCAGTTCTTC. The whole variable domain, filled in from reference TRBV12-5 and TRBJ2-1, reads DARVTQTPRHKVTEMGQEVTMRCQPILGHNTVFWYRQTMMQGLELLAYFRNRAPLDDSGMPKDRFSAEMPDATLATLKIQPSEPRDSAVYFCASGTGTGDYNEQFFGPGTRLTVL.

This sequence joins TRBV6-1 and TRBJ2-5; tentative D call: TRBD2 (5 bases). Germline V gives CDR1 MNHNS, CDR2 SASEGT. The CDR3 covers 14 residues. V was trimmed by 5 bases and J by 4 bases, leaving 14 bases between them. The DNA of the CDR3 is TGTGCCAGCAGTCCCAGGCGGGTCTCAGAGACCCAGTACTTC. Its translation: CASSPRRVSETQYF.

The V gene is TRBV9, the J gene TRBJ2-3, with TRBD2 matching over 11 bases. V shed 3 bases, J shed 2 bases, and the junction held 5 bases outside the gene matches. Per germline, CDR1 SGDLS and CDR2 YYNGEE. The CDR3 is 16 amino acids. CDR3: CASSAQTSGITDTQYF. DNA of the CDR3: TGTGCCAGCAGCGCCCAGACTAGCGGGATCACAGATACGCAGTATTTT.

The rearrangement uses TRBV5-1 and TRBJ1-2; 7 positions match TRBD1. The CDR3 has 14 residues. Losses at the gene ends were 1 base for V and 2 bases for J; bases not matched to a gene: 2. The germline CDR1 and CDR2 sequences are SGHRS and YFSETQ. The CDR3 sequence is CASSLTGANYGYTF. CDR3 in DNA: TGCGCCAGCAGCTTGACAGGGGCGAACTATGGCTACACCTTC.

This clone was counted a few times. This rearrangement joins TRBV5-4 to TRBJ2-5, with D unresolved. The V gene's germline CDR1 is SGHNT and CDR2 YYREEE (reference sequence). The CDR3 loop spans 13 amino acids. Trimming took off 5 bases at V and 1 base at J, with 9 bases between the two ends. In nucleotides, the CDR3 is TGTGCCAGCAGATCAAGAGGCCAAGAGACCCAGTACTTC. This codes for CASRSRGQETQYF.

This clone was detected only once. The V and J genes are TRBV30 and TRBJ1-2, with D possibly being TRBD1 (5 bases). This CDR3 has 12 residues. The germline gives CDR1 GTSNPN, CDR2 SVGIG (reference sequence). V was clipped by 2 bases and J by 7 bases, with 11 bases between them. The CDR3 reads CAWSISGGGYTF. The CDR3 region has the DNA TGTGCCTGGAGTATCTCGGGGGGTGGCTACACCTTC.

This chain uses TRBV27 with TRBJ2-1; TRBD2 agrees at 7 bases. The germline CDR1 and CDR2 sequences are MNHEY and SMNVEV (reference sequence). Trimming cost V 7 bases and J 5 bases; bases outside gene matches: 8. The CDR3 extends over 14 amino acids. CDR3 region: CASNSLAANNEQFF. The CDR3 DNA is TGTGCCAGCAATTCCCTAGCGGCAAACAATGAGCAGTTCTTC.

The chain links TRBV20-1 to TRBJ1-1; possibly TRBD1 for D (5 bases). CDR3 length: 11 residues. The V gene's germline CDR1 is DFQATT and CDR2 SNEGSKA (reference sequence). Between the trimmed V and J ends, which lost 5 bases and 11 bases, there was a span of 15 bases. CDR3 sequence (DNA): TGCAGTGCTTCGGAGGGGCTCACGGCTTTCTTT. Translation: CSASEGLTAFF.

This chain connects TRBV28 to TRBJ1-1; no clear D. Looked up from germline, CDR1 is MDHEN and CDR2 is SYDVKM. Between the trimmed V and J ends, which lost 5 bases and 7 bases, there was a span of 17 bases. CDR3 length: 14 amino acids. CDR3 DNA: TGTGCCAGCAGTCGTTTGACTCCTGGCCTTGAAGCTTTCTTT. Its protein is CASSRLTPGLEAFF.

The chain links TRBV29-1 to TRBJ2-5, with TRBD1 as a possible D gene (7 bases). There are 13 residues in the CDR3. Trimming took off 4 bases at V and 5 bases at J, with 14 bases between the two ends. Germline CDR1 reads SQVTM; CDR2 reads ANQGSEA. In nucleotides, the CDR3 is TGCAGCGTTGGCGGGACAGATGTGGAGACCCAGTACTTC. Translation gives CSVGGTDVETQYF.

This chain connects TRBV28 to TRBJ2-6; D is unclear. The CDR3 has 15 residues. V was pared by 5 bases and J by 0 bases, with 8 bases between. Germline CDR1 and CDR2: MDHEN and SYDVKM. CDR3 nucleotide sequence: TGTGCCAGCAGTGAGGAGCCCTCTGGGGCCAACGTCCTGACTTTC. The encoded protein is CASSEEPSGANVLTF.

The V and J genes are TRBV7-9 and TRBJ2-7; 11 positions agree with TRBD2. Losses at the gene ends were 5 bases for V and 6 bases for J; bases not matched to a gene: 6. The CDR3 runs to 14 residues. CDR1 and CDR2 from the germline V gene are SEHNR and FQNEAQ (reference sequence). CDR3: CASSRLAGPLEQYF. CDR3 sequence (DNA): TGTGCCAGCAGCCGACTAGCGGGACCCCTCGAGCAGTACTTC.

This clone was recorded a few times. The junction and the germline gene differ at one end; a read error may be behind it. The rearrangement joins TRBV7-9 to TRBJ1-2; 8 bases match TRBD1. The CDR3 runs 14 residues. From germline, CDR1 is SEHNR and CDR2 FQNEAQ (reference sequence). The CDR3 DNA sequence: TGTGCCAGCAGCCCAGGACAGGGCAACTTTGGCTACACCTTC. As protein: CASSPGQGNFGYTF. Filled out from reference TRBV7-9 and TRBJ1-2, the complete variable domain reads DTGVSQNPRHKITKRGQNVTFRCDPISEHNRLYWYRQTLGQGPEFLTYFQNEAQLEKSRLLSDRFSAERPKGSFSTLEIQRTEQGDSAMYLCASSPGQGNFGYTFGSGTRLTVV.

This chain links TRBV2 with TRBJ2-1; a possible D gene is TRBD1 (7 bases). Trimming pared 2 bases from V and 4 bases from J, leaving 9 bases between. CDR3 length: 14 residues. CDR1 is SNHLY, CDR2 FYNNEI, per germline. CDR3 DNA: TGTGCCAGCAGTGAACAGGGGGGTTACAATGAGCAGTTCTTC. It encodes CASSEQGGYNEQFF.

This rearrangement joins TRBV5-1 to TRBJ2-1; 8 bases line up with TRBD1. CDR1 and CDR2 from the germline V gene are SGHRS and YFSETQ. Trimming cost V 3 bases and J 8 bases; bases outside gene matches: 4. The CDR3 consists of 13 residues. The CDR3 sequence is CASSSETGDEQFF. CDR3 DNA sequence: TGCGCCAGCAGCTCAGAGACAGGGGATGAGCAGTTCTTC. Full variable domain (rest looked up from reference TRBV5-1 and TRBJ2-1): KAGVTQTPRYLIKTRGQQVTLSCSPISGHRSVSWYQQTPGQGLQFLFEYFSETQRNKGNFPGRFSGRQFSNSRSEMNVSTLELGDSALYLCASSSETGDEQFFGPGTRLTVL.

This clone showed up just a few times. The chain combines TRBV9 with TRBJ1-2; possibly TRBD1 for D (6 bases). Germline CDR1 reads SGDLS; CDR2 reads YYNGEE. This CDR3 is built from 12 residues. V lost 5 bases and J lost 6, with 11 bases in between. The CDR3 reads CASRGQPDGYTF. Here the CDR3 DNA reads TGTGCCAGCAGAGGACAGCCTGATGGCTACACCTTC.

This chain connects TRBV4-2 to TRBJ2-5, with a possible D match to TRBD1 (5 bases). V was pared by 4 bases and J by 7 bases, with 10 bases between. The CDR3 runs 12 residues. Germline V gene lookup returns CDR1 LGHNA and CDR2 YNFKEQ. CDR3 sequence: CASSLGAGTQYF. Written as DNA, the CDR3 is TGTGCCAGCAGCCTTGGGGCCGGGACCCAGTACTTC.

This chain joins TRBV19 and TRBJ1-2; the match to TRBD1 covers 7 bases. There are 14 residues in the CDR3. V shed 5 bases and J 6 bases; nucleotides not matched to a gene: 9. From germline, CDR1 is LNHDA and CDR2 SQIVND (reference sequence). The CDR3 DNA reads TGTGCCAGTAGTGTGCGGACAGGTCTGAATGGCTACACCTTC. Translated, it gives CASSVRTGLNGYTF.

This chain uses TRBV19 with TRBJ1-5, with unresolved D. CDR1 is LNHDA, CDR2 SQIVND, per germline (reference sequence). CDR3 length: 15 amino acids. Trimming removed 3 bases from V and 11 bases from J, with 20 bases in between. CDR3 nucleotide sequence: TGTGCCAGTAGTATTAGTGCACAGTCAGTTGGGTCCCAGCATTTT. Translating gives CASSISAQSVGSQHF.

The gene calls are TRBV29-1 and TRBJ2-7, with 10 nucleotides matching TRBD2. V was pared by 6 bases and J by 4 bases, with 9 bases of the junction left unmatched. The CDR3 spans 14 residues. From germline, CDR1 is SQVTM and CDR2 ANQGSEA. For the CDR3, the DNA is TGCAGCGTGGAGGCCGGGACTAGCGTGTACGAGCAGTACTTC. This gives the protein CSVEAGTSVYEQYF.

This clone has only one observation. V is TRBV7-9 and J is TRBJ2-7; perhaps TRBD2 as D (5 bases). The V gene lost 7 bases and the J gene lost 3 bases, with 10 bases spanning the gap. Germline V gene lookup returns CDR1 SEHNR and CDR2 FQNEAQ (reference sequence). The CDR3 consists of 12 residues. The CDR3, as DNA: TGTGCCAGCACCCTACTAGGCTACGAGCAGTACTTC. This sequence encodes CASTLLGYEQYF.

J is TRBJ2-7 and V is TRBV7-9; 11 positions match TRBD2. Per the germline V gene, CDR1 is SEHNR and CDR2 is FQNEAQ (reference sequence). CDR3 length: 17 amino acids. After removal of 5 bases from V and 2 bases from J, the junction contained 11 bases not matched to a gene. CDR3 sequence (DNA): TGTGCCAGCAGCCTCGACGAAATAGCGGGAGGGCCCTACGAGCAGTACTTC. Its translation: CASSLDEIAGGPYEQYF.

V gene TRBV5-8 combines with J gene TRBJ2-1; 7 nucleotides match TRBD2. The germline gives CDR1 SGHTS, CDR2 YDEGEE. Germline trimming cut 5 bases from V and 10 bases from J; bases unmatched to any gene: 9. The length of the CDR3 is 13 residues. CDR3 in DNA: TGTGCCAGCAGTTTGCGGGAGCCTCACGAGCAGTTCTTC. This codes for CASSLREPHEQFF.

The chain joins TRBV7-2 to TRBJ2-7; tentative D call: TRBD1 (6 bases). The length of the CDR3 is 12 residues. The V gene lost 5 bases and the J gene lost 6 bases, with 11 bases spanning the gap. Germline-derived CDR1 and CDR2 are SGHTA and FQGNSA. CDR3 DNA sequence: TGTGCCAGCAGCCAACAGGGAATCGAGCAGTACTTC. Encoded protein: CASSQQGIEQYF.

In its sample, this clone was seen once. This chain links TRBV4-1 with TRBJ1-1; D perhaps matches TRBD1 (5 bases). This CDR3 is 16 amino acids long. V lost 4 bases and J lost 1, with 16 bases in between. Looked up from germline, CDR1 is MGHRA and CDR2 is YSYEKL. The CDR3 region has the DNA TGCGCCAGCAGCCTTTTGGGAGGACACAGGAACACTGAAGCTTTCTTT. It encodes CASSLLGGHRNTEAFF.

The chain uses TRBV12-5 and TRBJ1-2; the D is unclear. This CDR3 is built from 9 residues. Germline loops: CDR1 LGHNT, CDR2 FRNRAP. The V and J ends lost 6 bases and 13 bases respectively, with 9 bases between them. The CDR3 loop is CASGIPSTF. Here the CDR3 DNA reads TGTGCTAGTGGAATCCCCTCCACCTTC.

V usage is TRBV6-5 and J usage is TRBJ2-1; a possible D gene is TRBD2 (5 bases). CDR1 and CDR2 from the germline V gene are MNHEY and SVGAGI. V was cut by 6 bases and J by 3 bases, with 9 bases left in between. This CDR3 has 13 residues. CDR3 amino acids: CASSPRGYNEQFF. The CDR3 nucleotides read TGTGCCAGCAGCCCTCGGGGCTACAATGAGCAGTTCTTC.